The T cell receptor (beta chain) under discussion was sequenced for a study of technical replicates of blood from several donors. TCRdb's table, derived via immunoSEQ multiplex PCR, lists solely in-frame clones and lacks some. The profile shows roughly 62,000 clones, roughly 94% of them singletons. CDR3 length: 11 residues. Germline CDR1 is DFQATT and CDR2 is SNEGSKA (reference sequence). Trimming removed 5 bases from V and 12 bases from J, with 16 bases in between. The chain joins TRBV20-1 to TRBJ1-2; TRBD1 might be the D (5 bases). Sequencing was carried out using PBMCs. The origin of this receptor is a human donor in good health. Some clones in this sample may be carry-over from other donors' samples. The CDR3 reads CSAQGPIHHTF. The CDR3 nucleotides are TGCAGTGCTCAGGGCCCGATTCATCACACCTTC.